The 23 T cell receptor beta chains listed next were all sequenced from one sample in a study of blood T cell repertoires in COVID-19 (dated by TCRdb to 2018 to 2021). The library was prepared using the immunoSEQ multiplex PCR assay. Entries here come from immuneACCESS through TCRdb and include only in-frame sequences with V and J called. Some clones fail to appear in such tables; in the studies checked, an unresolved V gene covers under half of the shortfall, and the cause of the remainder is unknown. This sample gives around 290,000 clones in total; around nine tenths of them show up just once. The top ten constitute around 2.4% of the sample. Sequencing was carried out using PBMCs or T cells enriched from blood (not recorded which). All receptors derive from a woman between 18 and 30 years old who had recovered from COVID-19.

V and J are TRBV4-3 and TRBJ1-2; D gene unclear. This CDR3 comprises 15 residues. Germline values: CDR1 LGHNA, CDR2 YSLEER. V lost 0 bases, J lost 7 bases, and 15 bases lay in between. The CDR3 coding sequence is TGCGCCAGCAGCCAAGATGGTAGACAAGGTGGTGGCTACACCTTC. Translated, it gives CASSQDGRQGGGYTF.

The rearrangement links TRBV5-5 to TRBJ1-1, with TRBD1 as a possible D gene (5 bases). The V gene lost 1 base and the J gene lost 4 bases, with 17 bases spanning the gap. This CDR3 has 16 amino acids. Germline-derived CDR1 and CDR2 are SGHKS and YYEKEE (reference sequence). The CDR3 region is CASSLMAGELGTEAFF. CDR3 nucleotides: TGTGCCAGCAGCTTGATGGCGGGGGAACTGGGCACTGAAGCTTTCTTT.

The chain carries TRBV5-4 and TRBJ2-2, with 8 bases matching TRBD2. The CDR3 is made up of 15 amino acids. Germline trimming cut 4 bases from V and 5 bases from J; bases unmatched to any gene: 7. Germline CDR1 is SGHNT and CDR2 is YYREEE (reference sequence). The CDR3 bases are TGTGCCAGCAGCACAAGCGGGAGTGGGACCGGGGAGCTGTTTTTT. Protein product: CASSTSGSGTGELFF.

The chain couples TRBV30 to TRBJ1-4, with 10 nucleotides matching TRBD1. V was clipped by 1 base and J by 5 bases; unmatched bases: 1. The V gene's germline CDR1 is GTSNPN and CDR2 SVGIG (reference sequence). This CDR3 region has 14 residues. The CDR3 region has the DNA TGTGCCTGGAGTGGGACAGGGGGGAATGAAAAACTGTTTTTT. It is translated as CAWSGTGGNEKLFF.

The gene calls are TRBV19 and TRBJ2-7, with 7 bases aligning to TRBD1. Germline V gene lookup returns CDR1 LNHDA and CDR2 SQIVND (reference sequence). Unmatched junction bases numbered 19, after V lost 3 bases and J lost 2 bases. The CDR3 runs to 19 residues. The CDR3 spells CASSIYPDFTGQLPYEQYF. In DNA form, the CDR3 reads TGTGCCAGTAGTATTTACCCGGATTTCACGGGACAGTTACCCTACGAGCAGTACTTC.

The rearrangement joins TRBV24-1 to TRBJ2-1, with TRBD2 matching over 11 bases. With 1 base clipped from V and 9 bases from J, the junction kept 7 bases outside the gene matches. This CDR3 comprises 16 residues. Germline CDR1 is KGHDR and CDR2 is SFDVKD. The CDR3 region has the DNA TGTGCCACCAGTGATTTAAGTAGCGGGAGGGCTGGTGAGCAGTTCTTC. Protein product: CATSDLSSGRAGEQFF.

A word on this clone: A read error may produce the germline difference seen at one junction end. The chain couples TRBV30 to TRBJ2-7, with 7 bases fitting TRBD2. The CDR3 totals 14 residues. Germline V gene data show CDR1 as GTSNPN and CDR2 as SVGIG (reference sequence). The CDR3 spells CAWGVAGSSYEQYF. The DNA of the CDR3 is TGTGCCTGGGGTGTAGCGGGTAGCTCCTACGAGCAGTACTTC.

As DNA, the CDR3 is TGTGCCAGCAGTGAATATAGAACAGGGGAAGAGACCCAGTACTTC. Its protein is CASSEYRTGEETQYF. The V call is TRBV25-1, the J call TRBJ2-5; TRBD1 matches 7 bases. This CDR3 is 15 amino acids long. Germline-derived CDR1 and CDR2 are MGHDK and SYGVNS. Trimming cost V 0 bases and J 3 bases; bases outside gene matches: 4.

The chain recombines TRBV28 with TRBJ1-2, with D maybe TRBD1 (6 bases). This CDR3 has 13 amino acids. Germline values: CDR1 MDHEN, CDR2 SYDVKM. Deletions cut 2 bases from V and 4 bases from J, with 8 bases between. CDR3 sequence reads: CASSLGGPYGYTF. The CDR3, as DNA: TGTGCCAGCAGTTTAGGGGGCCCCTATGGCTACACCTTC.

This clone showed up just once. The chain is built from TRBV30 and TRBJ2-3, with D perhaps matching TRBD2 (5 bases). The germline V gene encodes CDR1 GTSNPN and CDR2 SVGIG (reference sequence). The CDR3 covers 15 residues. V dropped 0 bases and J dropped 2 bases, with 12 bases sitting between them. The CDR3 protein is CAWSVKRALTDTQYF. CDR3 nucleotides: TGTGCCTGGAGTGTTAAGAGGGCCCTCACAGATACGCAGTATTTT.

The chain couples TRBV4-1 to TRBJ1-3; maybe TRBD1 (6 bases). CDR1 is MGHRA, CDR2 YSYEKL, per germline. V shed 4 bases and J shed 0 bases, with 10 bases lying between them. The CDR3 is 15 amino acids. Here the CDR3 DNA reads TGCGCCAGCAGCCCGGGACAACTCTCTGGAAACACCATATATTTT. Translation gives CASSPGQLSGNTIYF.

J is TRBJ2-7 and V is TRBV9; 8 bases fit TRBD2. CDR3 length: 14 amino acids. V shed 0 bases, J shed 3 bases, and the junction held 2 bases outside the gene matches. Germline values: CDR1 SGDLS, CDR2 YYNGEE. The CDR3 reads CASSVASGGYEQYF. The CDR3 nucleotides read TGTGCCAGCAGCGTAGCCAGCGGGGGCTACGAGCAGTACTTC.

The table lists this clone with a count of one. The CDR3 sequence is CASSLARFRQGPRANYGYTF. As DNA, the CDR3 is TGTGCCAGCAGCTTAGCCCGTTTTCGACAGGGGCCGAGAGCTAACTATGGCTACACCTTC. The chain recombines TRBV7-8 with TRBJ1-2, with TRBD1 identical over 8 bases. Germline lookup yields CDR1 SGHVS and CDR2 FQNEAQ. The length of the CDR3 is 20 residues. The V segment lost 0 bases and the J segment 0 bases; nucleotides outside the gene matches: 15. The full variable domain, rest sourced from reference TRBV7-8 and TRBJ1-2, is GAGVSQSPRYKVAKRGQDVALRCDPISGHVSLFWYQQALGQGPEFLTYFQNEAQLDKSGLPSDRFFAERPEGSVSTLKIQRTQQEDSAVYLCASSLARFRQGPRANYGYTFGSGTRLTVV.

The genes are TRBV2 and TRBJ1-5; D is unclear. Per the germline V gene, CDR1 is SNHLY and CDR2 is FYNNEI. The V end lost 4 bases, the J end lost 0 bases, and 13 bases lay between the germline ends. There are 16 residues in the CDR3. The CDR3 bases are TGTGCCAGCAGTGGCCGGTCGAATCTTAGCAATCAGCCCCAGCATTTT. This sequence encodes CASSGRSNLSNQPQHF.

CDR3 residues: CASRLRERAVIGPDANSYNEQFF. The CDR3 region has the DNA TGTGCAAGTCGCTTACGGGAACGAGCAGTTATCGGCCCGGACGCCAACTCCTACAATGAGCAGTTCTTC. J is TRBJ2-1 and V is TRBV12-2; the table's D gene call, TRBD2, was not cross checked with the DNA. TRBV12-2 is an annotated pseudogene. The CDR3 loop spans 23 amino acids.

The chain uses TRBV6-1 and TRBJ1-5; no clear D gene. The germline V gene has CDR1 MNHNS and CDR2 SASEGT. V gave up 1 base and J gave up 1 base, with 8 bases separating them. This CDR3 spans 15 amino acids. The CDR3 protein is CASSEEHVSNQPQHF. The DNA for the CDR3 is TGTGCCAGCAGTGAAGAACACGTAAGCAATCAGCCCCAGCATTTT.

The J gene is TRBJ2-5, the V gene TRBV7-2; 10 bases fit TRBD2. This CDR3 has 17 amino acids. Germline trimming cut 2 bases from V and 5 bases from J; bases unmatched to any gene: 11. CDR1 is SGHTA and CDR2 is FQGNSA in the germline V gene. The CDR3 sequence: CASSLWAAGGVIETQYF. The CDR3 DNA is TGTGCCAGCAGCTTATGGGCAGCGGGGGGGGTTATCGAGACCCAGTACTTC.

V usage is TRBV7-9 and J usage is TRBJ1-2; tentatively, D is TRBD1 (5 bases). V was trimmed by 1 base and J by 2 bases, leaving 11 bases between them. CDR1 and CDR2 (germline): SEHNR, FQNEAQ (reference sequence). CDR3 length: 15 residues. CDR3 region: CASSLEPGSNYGYTF. The CDR3 region has the DNA TGTGCCAGCAGCTTAGAGCCAGGGTCCAACTATGGCTACACCTTC.

This chain connects TRBV15 to TRBJ2-5; TRBD1 matches at 9 bases. CDR3 length: 15 amino acids. Germline CDR1 LNHNV, CDR2 YYDKDF (reference sequence). V lost 4 bases to trimming and J lost 2 bases; unmatched junction nucleotides: 5. CDR3 bases: TGTGCCACCAGCATAGGACAGGGGTTGCAAGAGACCCAGTACTTC. This sequence encodes CATSIGQGLQETQYF.

The chain uses TRBV20-1 and TRBJ2-1, with 12 bases fitting TRBD2. From germline, CDR1 is DFQATT and CDR2 SNEGSKA (reference sequence). There are 17 residues in the CDR3. J gave up 3 bases and V 3 bases, and 9 bases lay outside the gene matches. CDR3 amino acids: CSASYPSGRASYNEQFF. DNA of the CDR3: TGCAGTGCTAGTTATCCTAGCGGGAGGGCCAGCTACAATGAGCAGTTCTTC.

This sequence joins TRBV30 and TRBJ2-1; possibly TRBD2 for D (5 bases). The V and J ends lost 4 bases and 2 bases respectively, with 12 bases between them. The CDR3 extends over 14 amino acids. Germline V CDR1 and CDR2: GTSNPN, SVGIG (reference sequence). The CDR3 bases are TGTGCCTGGAATCGGGGTTCGACCTACAATGAGCAGTTCTTC. Protein product: CAWNRGSTYNEQFF.

This chain connects TRBV9 to TRBJ2-5; D perhaps matches TRBD1 (6 bases). V gave up 6 bases and J gave up 2 bases, with 8 bases separating them. The CDR3 spans 12 residues. CDR1 is SGDLS and CDR2 is YYNGEE in the germline V gene. The CDR3 nucleotides are TGTGCCAGCAAGGGGGAGCAAGAGACCCAGTACTTC. It codes for CASKGEQETQYF. Filled out from reference TRBV9 and TRBJ2-5, the complete variable domain reads DSGVTQTPKHLITATGQRVTLRCSPRSGDLSVYWYQQSLDQGLQFLIQYYNGEERAKGNILERFSAQQFPDLHSELNLSSLELGDSALYFCASKGEQETQYFGPGTRLLVL.

The V and J genes are TRBV5-1 and TRBJ2-3; 8 bases match TRBD1. Germline CDR1 reads SGHRS; CDR2 reads YFSETQ. This CDR3 region has 17 residues. V lost 4 bases, J lost 5 bases, and 15 bases stayed unmatched. CDR3 nucleotides: TGCGCCAGCAGCGTGGACAGGGTCTCCGTCGCTCAAGATACGCAGTATTTT. As protein: CASSVDRVSVAQDTQYF.